The source of this TCR beta chain is a study of glioma-infiltrating T cells. Study results and limitations: Only very few CDR3 sequences appeared in both tissue and blood. Tissue-blood divergence was below expectation in non-neoplastic patients, above in gliomas.

TCR alpha and beta CDR3 regions were amplified from RNA using iRepertoire nested multiplex PCR. For one-step reverse transcription and amplification, about 90-450 ng of tissue mRNA or PBMC total RNA was used. One entry per CDR3 protein results from TCRdb running MiXCR on the multiplex PCR reads. In the table there are some 180,000 distinct CDR3 sequences, 25% to 35% of which are singletons. This clonotype was recorded many times. As yet, its antigen is unknown. V shed 9 bases and J shed 0 bases, with 12 bases lying between them. The germline V gene encodes CDR1 ENHRY and CDR2 SYGVKD. The CDR3 consists of 14 residues.

This sequence joins TRBV10-3 and TRBJ2-1; no reliable D call. The sample was glioma tissue, nonneoplastic brain tissue, or PBMCs (not recorded which). The clonotype comes from a human donor with low-grade glioma or glioblastoma, undergoing nonglioma brain surgery, or in good health (not recorded which). This CDR3 is CAISRADSYNEQFF. CDR3 sequence (DNA): TGTGCCATTTCTCGGGCGGACTCCTACAATGAGCAGTTCTTC.